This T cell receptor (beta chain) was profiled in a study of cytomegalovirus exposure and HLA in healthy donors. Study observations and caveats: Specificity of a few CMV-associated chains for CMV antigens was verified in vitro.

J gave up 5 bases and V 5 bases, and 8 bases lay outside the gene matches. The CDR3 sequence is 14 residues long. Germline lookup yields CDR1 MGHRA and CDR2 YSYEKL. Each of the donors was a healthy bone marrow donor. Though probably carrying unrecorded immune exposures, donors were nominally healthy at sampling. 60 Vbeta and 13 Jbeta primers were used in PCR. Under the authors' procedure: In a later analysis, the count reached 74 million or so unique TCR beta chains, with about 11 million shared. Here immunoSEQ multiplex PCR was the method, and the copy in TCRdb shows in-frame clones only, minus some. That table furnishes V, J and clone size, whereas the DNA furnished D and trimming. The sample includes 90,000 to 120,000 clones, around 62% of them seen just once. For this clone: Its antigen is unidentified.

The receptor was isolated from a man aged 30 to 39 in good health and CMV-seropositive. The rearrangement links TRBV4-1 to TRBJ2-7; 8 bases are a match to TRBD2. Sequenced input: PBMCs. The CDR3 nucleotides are TGCGCCAGCAGCTCCCCCGGGGGGGTTCACGAGCAGTACTTC. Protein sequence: CASSSPGGVHEQYF.